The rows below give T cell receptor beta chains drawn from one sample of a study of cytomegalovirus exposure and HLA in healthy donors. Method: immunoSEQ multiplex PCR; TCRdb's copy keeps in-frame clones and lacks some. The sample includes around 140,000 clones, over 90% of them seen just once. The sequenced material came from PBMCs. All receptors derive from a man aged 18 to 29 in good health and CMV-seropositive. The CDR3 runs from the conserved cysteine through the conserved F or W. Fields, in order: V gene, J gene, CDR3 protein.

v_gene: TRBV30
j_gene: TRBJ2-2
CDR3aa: CAWMGTSGSILGTGELFF

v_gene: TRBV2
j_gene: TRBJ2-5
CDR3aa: CASSLLGAQETQYF

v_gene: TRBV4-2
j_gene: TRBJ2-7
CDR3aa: CASRVTSADEQYF

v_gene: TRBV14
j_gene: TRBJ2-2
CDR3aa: CASSRPGTDTGELFF

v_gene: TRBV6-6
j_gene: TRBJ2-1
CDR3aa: CASSYSSKDYDNEQFF

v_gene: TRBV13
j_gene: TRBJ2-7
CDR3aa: CASSSSHSGRRYEQYF

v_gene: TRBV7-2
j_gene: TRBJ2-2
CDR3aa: CASSFTRLALTNTGELFF

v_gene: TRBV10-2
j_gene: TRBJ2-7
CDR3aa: CASSESTGRYEQYF

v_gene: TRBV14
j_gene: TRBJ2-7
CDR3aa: CASSQDPKTEYYEQYF

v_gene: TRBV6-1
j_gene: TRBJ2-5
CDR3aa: CASSVSGLETQYF

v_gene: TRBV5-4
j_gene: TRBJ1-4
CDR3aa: CASSLDRGNEKLFF

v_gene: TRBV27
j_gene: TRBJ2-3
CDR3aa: CASSSAGAGTQYF

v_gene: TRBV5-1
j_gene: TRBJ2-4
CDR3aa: CASSLGGTAKNIQYF

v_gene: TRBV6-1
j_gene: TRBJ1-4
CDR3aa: CASSEIGVATNEKLFF

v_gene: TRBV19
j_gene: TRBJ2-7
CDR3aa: CASSRGHTSKDRYEQYF

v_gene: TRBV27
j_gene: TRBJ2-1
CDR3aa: CASRPILLADSYNEQFF

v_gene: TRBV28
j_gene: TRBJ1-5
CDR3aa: CASSRTEDFEPQHF

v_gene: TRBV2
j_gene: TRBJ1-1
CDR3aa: CASRDTNAATEAFF

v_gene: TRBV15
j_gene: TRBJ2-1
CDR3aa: CATSEGLAGGRNEQFF

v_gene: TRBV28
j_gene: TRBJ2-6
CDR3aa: CASSNGGSGANVLTF

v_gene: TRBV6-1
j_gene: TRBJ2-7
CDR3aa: CASSEWAGPARDEQYF

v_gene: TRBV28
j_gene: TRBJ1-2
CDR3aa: CASSLGQGYRGYTF

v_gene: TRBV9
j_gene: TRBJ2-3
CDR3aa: CASSVVASGADTQYF

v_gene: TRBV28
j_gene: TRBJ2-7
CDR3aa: CASKTAGTSGRTSYEQYF

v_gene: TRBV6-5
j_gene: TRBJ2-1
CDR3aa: CASSSSFEQFF

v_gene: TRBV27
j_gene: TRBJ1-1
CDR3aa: CASSFRDSRTEAFF

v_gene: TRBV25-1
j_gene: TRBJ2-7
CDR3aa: CASSRAGVFSYEQYF

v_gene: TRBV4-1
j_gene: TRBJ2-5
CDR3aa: CASSQVRLGTGGTVRETQYF

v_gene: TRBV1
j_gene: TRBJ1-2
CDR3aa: CTSSHGHPEGYGYTF

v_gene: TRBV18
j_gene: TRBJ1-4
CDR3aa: CASSPDRDREKLFF

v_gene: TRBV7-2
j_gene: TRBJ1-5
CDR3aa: CASSPDGSNQPQHF

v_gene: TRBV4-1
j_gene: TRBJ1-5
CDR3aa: CASSQDGADFQPQHF

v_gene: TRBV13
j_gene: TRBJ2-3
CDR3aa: CASSLAGAFSSTDTQYF

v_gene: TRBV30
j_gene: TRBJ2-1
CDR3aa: CAWSEWGLAGMFF

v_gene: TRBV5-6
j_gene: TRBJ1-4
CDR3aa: CASSGGTVPNEKLFF

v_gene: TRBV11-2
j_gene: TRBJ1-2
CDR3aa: CASSLAGTGGNGYTF

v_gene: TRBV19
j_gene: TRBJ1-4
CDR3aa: CASMEGSGVLEKLFF

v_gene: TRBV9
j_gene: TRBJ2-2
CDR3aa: CASSGLGGTTTLGELFF

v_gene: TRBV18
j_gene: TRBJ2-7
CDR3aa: CASSPRRDRGYEQYF

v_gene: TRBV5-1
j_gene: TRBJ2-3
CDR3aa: CASSSRQGGNTQYF

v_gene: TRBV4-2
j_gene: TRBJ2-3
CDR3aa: CASSPYPGRGYDPSATDTQYF

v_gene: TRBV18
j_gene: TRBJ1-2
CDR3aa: CASSLTGKDGGYTF

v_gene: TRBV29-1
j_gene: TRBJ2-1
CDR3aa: CSVTSGRGHEQFF

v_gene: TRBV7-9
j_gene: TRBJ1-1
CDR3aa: CASSSRTLNTEAFF

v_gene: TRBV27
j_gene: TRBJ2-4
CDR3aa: CASRIAGSKNIQYF

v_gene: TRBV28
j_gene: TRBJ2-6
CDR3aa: CASRSRFGGPGANVLTF

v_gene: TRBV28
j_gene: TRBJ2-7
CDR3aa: CASSSIIRDRGYEQYF

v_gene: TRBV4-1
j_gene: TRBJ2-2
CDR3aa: CASSHETGATGELFF

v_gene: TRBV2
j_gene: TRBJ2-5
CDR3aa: CASSEGTYGVGTQYF

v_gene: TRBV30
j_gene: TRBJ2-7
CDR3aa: CAWSVSLGSDSYEQYF